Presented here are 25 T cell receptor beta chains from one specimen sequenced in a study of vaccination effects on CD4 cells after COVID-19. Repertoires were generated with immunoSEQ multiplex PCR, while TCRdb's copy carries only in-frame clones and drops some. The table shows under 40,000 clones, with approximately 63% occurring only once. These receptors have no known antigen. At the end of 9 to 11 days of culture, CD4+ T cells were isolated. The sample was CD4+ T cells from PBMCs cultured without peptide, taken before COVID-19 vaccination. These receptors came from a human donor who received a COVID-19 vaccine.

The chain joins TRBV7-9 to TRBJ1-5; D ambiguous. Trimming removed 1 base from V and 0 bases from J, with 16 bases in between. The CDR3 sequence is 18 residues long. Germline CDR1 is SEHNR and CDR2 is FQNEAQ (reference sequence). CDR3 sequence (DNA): TGTGCCAGCAGCTTAGGGACGGTCGACTGGTATAGCAATCAGCCCCAGCATTTT. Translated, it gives CASSLGTVDWYSNQPQHF.

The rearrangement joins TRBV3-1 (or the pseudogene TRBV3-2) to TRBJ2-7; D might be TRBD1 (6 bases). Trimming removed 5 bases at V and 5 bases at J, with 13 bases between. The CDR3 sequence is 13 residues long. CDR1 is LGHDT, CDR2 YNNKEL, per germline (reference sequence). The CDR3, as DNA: TGTGCCAGCAGCTCCAGGGGTTCCGACGAGCAGTACTTC. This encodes CASSSRGSDEQYF.

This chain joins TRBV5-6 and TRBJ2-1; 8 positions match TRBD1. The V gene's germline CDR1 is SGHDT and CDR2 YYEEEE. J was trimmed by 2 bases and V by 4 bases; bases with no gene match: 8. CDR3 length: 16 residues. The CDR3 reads CASSGLDRGPYNEQFF. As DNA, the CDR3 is TGTGCCAGCAGCGGATTAGACAGGGGTCCCTACAATGAGCAGTTCTTC.

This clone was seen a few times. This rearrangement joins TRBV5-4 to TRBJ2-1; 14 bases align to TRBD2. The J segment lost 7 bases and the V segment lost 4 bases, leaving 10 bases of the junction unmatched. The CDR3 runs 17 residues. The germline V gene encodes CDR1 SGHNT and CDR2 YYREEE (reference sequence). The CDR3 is CASSPPGTSGSNNEQFF. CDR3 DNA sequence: TGTGCCAGCAGCCCACCCGGGACTAGCGGGAGTAATAATGAGCAGTTCTTC.

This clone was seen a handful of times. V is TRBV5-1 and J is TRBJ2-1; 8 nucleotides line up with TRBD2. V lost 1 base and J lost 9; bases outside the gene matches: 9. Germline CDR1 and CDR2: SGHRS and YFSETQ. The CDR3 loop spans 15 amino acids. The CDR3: CASSLRSGSGGEQFF. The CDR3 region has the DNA TGCGCCAGCAGCTTGCGCAGCGGGAGTGGCGGTGAGCAGTTCTTC.

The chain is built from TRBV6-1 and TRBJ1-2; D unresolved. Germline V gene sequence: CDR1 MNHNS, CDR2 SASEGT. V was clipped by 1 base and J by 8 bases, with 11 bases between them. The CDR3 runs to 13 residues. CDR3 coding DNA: TGTGCCAGCAGTGAAGTTAGTCTTGGGGGCTACACCTTC. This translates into CASSEVSLGGYTF.

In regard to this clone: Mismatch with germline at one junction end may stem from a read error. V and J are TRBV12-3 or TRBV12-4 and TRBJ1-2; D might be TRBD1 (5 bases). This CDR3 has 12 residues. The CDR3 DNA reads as TGTGCCAGCAGTTTCCCCCGGGGGGTCGCGCGCTTC. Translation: CASSFPRGVARF.

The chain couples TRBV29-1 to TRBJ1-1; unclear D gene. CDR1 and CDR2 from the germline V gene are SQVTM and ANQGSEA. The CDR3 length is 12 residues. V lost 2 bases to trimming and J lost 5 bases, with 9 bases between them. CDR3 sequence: CSVELGPTEAFF. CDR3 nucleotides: TGCAGCGTTGAACTTGGACCAACTGAAGCTTTCTTT.

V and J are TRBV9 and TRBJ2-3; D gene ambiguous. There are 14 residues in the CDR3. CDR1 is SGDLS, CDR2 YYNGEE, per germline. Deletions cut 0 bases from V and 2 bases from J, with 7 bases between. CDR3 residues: CASSVALVTDTQYF. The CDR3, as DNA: TGTGCCAGCAGCGTAGCTTTGGTCACAGATACGCAGTATTTT.

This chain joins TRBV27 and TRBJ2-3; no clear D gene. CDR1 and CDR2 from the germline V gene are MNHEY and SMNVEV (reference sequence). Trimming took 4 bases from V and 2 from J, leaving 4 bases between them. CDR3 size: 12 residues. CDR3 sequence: CASSSVTDTQYF. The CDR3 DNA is TGTGCCAGCAGTTCGGTCACAGATACGCAGTATTTT.

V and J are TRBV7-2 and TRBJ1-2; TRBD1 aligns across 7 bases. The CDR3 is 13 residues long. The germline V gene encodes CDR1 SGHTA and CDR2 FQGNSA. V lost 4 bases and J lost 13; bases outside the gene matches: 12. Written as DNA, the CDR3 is TGTGCCAGCAGCTACTATATAGACAGGGAAGTCACCTTC. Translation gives CASSYYIDREVTF.

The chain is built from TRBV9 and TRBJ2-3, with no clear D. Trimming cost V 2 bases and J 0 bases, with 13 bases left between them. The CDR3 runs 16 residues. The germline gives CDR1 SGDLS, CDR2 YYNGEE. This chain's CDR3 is CASSVGWRSSTDTQYF. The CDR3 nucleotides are TGTGCCAGCAGCGTGGGATGGCGGAGTAGCACAGATACGCAGTATTTT.

For the CDR3, the DNA is TGTGCCAGCAAATATGGGGACAGGGGAACCTACGAGCAGTACTTC. As protein: CASKYGDRGTYEQYF. This chain connects TRBV6-5 to TRBJ2-7; 10 bases agree with TRBD1. Germline-derived CDR1 and CDR2 are MNHEY and SVGAGI. V dropped 7 bases and J dropped 2; count of bases not matched to a gene: 8. The CDR3 totals 15 residues.

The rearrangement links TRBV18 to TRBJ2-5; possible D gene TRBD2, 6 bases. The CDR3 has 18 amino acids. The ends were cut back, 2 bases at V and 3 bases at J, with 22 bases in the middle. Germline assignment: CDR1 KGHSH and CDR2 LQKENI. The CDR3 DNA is TGTGCCAGCTCACCAAGCATGTCGGCGGAGGGATGGGAAGAGACCCAGTACTTC. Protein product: CASSPSMSAEGWEETQYF.

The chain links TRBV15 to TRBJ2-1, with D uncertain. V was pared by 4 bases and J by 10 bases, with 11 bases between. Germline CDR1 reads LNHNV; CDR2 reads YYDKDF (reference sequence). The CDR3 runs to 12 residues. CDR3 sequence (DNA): TGTGCCACCAGCAAAAGTCGGACGGAGCAGTTCTTC. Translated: CATSKSRTEQFF. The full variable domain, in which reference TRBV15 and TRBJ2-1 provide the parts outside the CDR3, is DAMVIQNPRYQVTQFGKPVTLSCSQTLNHNVMYWYQQKSSQAPKLLFHYYDKDFNNEADTPDNFQSRRPNTSFCFLDIRSPGLGDTAMYLCATSKSRTEQFFGPGTRLTVL.

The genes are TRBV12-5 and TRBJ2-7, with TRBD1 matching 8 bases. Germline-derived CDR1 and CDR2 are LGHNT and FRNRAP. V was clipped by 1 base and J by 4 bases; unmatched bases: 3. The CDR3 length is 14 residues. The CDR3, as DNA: TGTGCTAGTGGTTTGGCAGGGGGCGGTTACGAGCAGTACTTC. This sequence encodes CASGLAGGGYEQYF.

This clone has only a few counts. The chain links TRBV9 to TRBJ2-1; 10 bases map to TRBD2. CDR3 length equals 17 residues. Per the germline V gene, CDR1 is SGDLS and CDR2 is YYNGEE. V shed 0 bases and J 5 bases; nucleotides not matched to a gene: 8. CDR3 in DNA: TGTGCCAGCAGCGTAGCTCCCGGACTAGCGGCTGACAATGAGCAGTTCTTC. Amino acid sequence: CASSVAPGLAADNEQFF. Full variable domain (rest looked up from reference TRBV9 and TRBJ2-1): DSGVTQTPKHLITATGQRVTLRCSPRSGDLSVYWYQQSLDQGLQFLIQYYNGEERAKGNILERFSAQQFPDLHSELNLSSLELGDSALYFCASSVAPGLAADNEQFFGPGTRLTVL.

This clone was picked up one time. The CDR3 region is CASSPRGSSTDTQYF. Written as DNA, the CDR3 is TGTGCCAGCAGCCCCCGGGGGAGCAGCACAGATACGCAGTATTTT. The chain couples TRBV25-1 to TRBJ2-3, with D tentatively TRBD2 (6 bases). Germline CDR1 is MGHDK and CDR2 is SYGVNS. The CDR3 contains 15 residues. The V and J ends lost 6 bases and 0 bases respectively, with 13 bases between them.

CDR3 protein: CASRRGPQSNQPQHF. CDR3 sequence (DNA): TGTGCCAGCAGGAGGGGACCCCAGAGTAATCAGCCCCAGCATTTT. The chain couples TRBV6-4 to TRBJ1-5, with D possibly being TRBD1 (5 bases). Germline lookup yields CDR1 MRHNA and CDR2 SNTAGT. The CDR3 runs 15 residues. Trimming left V 6 bases short and J 4 bases short, with 16 bases between.

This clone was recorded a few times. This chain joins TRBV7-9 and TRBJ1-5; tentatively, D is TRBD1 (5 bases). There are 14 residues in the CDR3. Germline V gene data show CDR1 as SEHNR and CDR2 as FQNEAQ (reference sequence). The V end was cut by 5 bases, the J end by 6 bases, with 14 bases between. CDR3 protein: CASSHRGAAQPQHF. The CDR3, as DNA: TGTGCCAGCAGCCACCGCGGGGCGGCTCAGCCCCAGCATTTT. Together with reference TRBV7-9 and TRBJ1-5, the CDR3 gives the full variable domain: DTGVSQNPRHKITKRGQNVTFRCDPISEHNRLYWYRQTLGQGPEFLTYFQNEAQLEKSRLLSDRFSAERPKGSFSTLEIQRTEQGDSAMYLCASSHRGAAQPQHFGDGTRLSIL.

CDR3 residues: CASSLVSWDGNSPLHF. Written as DNA, the CDR3 is TGTGCCAGCTCCCTTGTCTCGTGGGACGGGAATTCACCCCTCCACTTT. This rearrangement joins TRBV18 to TRBJ1-6; D is perhaps TRBD1 (5 bases). The CDR3 contains 16 residues. The V end was cut by 6 bases, the J end by 7 bases, with 19 bases between. CDR1 and CDR2 (germline): KGHSH, LQKENI.

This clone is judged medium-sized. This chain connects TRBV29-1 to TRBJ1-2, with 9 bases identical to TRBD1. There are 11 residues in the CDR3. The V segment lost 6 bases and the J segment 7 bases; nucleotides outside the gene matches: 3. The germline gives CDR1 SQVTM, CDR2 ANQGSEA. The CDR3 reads CSVGGQGGYTF. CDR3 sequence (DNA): TGCAGCGTAGGGGGACAGGGTGGCTACACCTTC.

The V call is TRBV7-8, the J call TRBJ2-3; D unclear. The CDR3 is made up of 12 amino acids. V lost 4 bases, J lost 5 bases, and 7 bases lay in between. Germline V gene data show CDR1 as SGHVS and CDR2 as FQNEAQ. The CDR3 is CASSSNVDTQYF. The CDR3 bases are TGTGCCAGCAGCTCCAATGTAGATACGCAGTATTTT.

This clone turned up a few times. The CDR3 spells CASRQRHGYGYTF. Here the CDR3 DNA reads TGTGCCAGCAGACAGAGACACGGCTATGGCTACACCTTC. The V gene is TRBV27, the J gene TRBJ1-2; the D is unclear. The CDR3 covers 13 residues. CDR1 is MNHEY and CDR2 is SMNVEV in the germline V gene (reference sequence). The V gene lost 6 bases and the J gene lost 4 bases, with 12 bases spanning the gap.

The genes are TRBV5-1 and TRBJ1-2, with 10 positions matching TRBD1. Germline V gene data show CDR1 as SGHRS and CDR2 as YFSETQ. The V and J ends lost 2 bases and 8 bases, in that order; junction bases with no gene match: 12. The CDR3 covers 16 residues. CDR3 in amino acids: CASSFDGTGEYYGYTF. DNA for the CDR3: TGCGCCAGCAGCTTCGATGGGACAGGGGAATATTACGGCTACACCTTC.